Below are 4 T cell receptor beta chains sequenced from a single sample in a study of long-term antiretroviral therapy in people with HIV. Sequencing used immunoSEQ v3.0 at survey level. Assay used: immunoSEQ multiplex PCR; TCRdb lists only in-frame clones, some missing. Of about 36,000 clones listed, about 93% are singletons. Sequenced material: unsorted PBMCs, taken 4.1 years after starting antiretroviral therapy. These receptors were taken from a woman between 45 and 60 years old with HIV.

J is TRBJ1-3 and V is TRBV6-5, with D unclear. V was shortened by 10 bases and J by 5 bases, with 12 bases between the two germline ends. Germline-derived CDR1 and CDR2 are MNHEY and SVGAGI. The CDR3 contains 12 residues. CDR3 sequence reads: CATQGGRNTIYF. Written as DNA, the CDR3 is TGTGCCACCCAAGGAGGGAGAAACACCATATATTTT.

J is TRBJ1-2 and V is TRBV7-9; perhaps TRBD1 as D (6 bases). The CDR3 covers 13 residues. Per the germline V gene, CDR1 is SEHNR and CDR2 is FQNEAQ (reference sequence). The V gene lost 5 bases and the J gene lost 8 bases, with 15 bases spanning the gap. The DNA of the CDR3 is TGTGCCAGCAGCCAGGGGCCCTCCGGAGGCTACACCTTC. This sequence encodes CASSQGPSGGYTF.

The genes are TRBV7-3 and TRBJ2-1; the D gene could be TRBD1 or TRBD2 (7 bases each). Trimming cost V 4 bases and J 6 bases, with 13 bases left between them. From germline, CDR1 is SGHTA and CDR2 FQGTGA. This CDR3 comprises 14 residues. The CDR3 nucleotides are TGTGCCAGCAGCTCAGGGGGGGCCGTCAATGAGCAGTTCTTC. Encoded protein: CASSSGGAVNEQFF.

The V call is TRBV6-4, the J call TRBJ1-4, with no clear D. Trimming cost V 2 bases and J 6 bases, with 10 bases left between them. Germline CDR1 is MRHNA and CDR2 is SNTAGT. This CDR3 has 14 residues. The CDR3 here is CASSDRRWDEKLFF. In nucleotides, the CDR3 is TGTGCCAGCAGTGACAGGCGTTGGGATGAAAAACTGTTTTTT.